The 29 T cell receptor beta chains in this list originate from one sample, sequenced in a study of blood T cell repertoires in COVID-19. The data were produced by immunoSEQ multiplex PCR, yet TCRdb's version contains in-frame clones alone and is incomplete. The repertoire holds roughly 330,000 clones, about 91% seen once, with roughly a tenth in the top ten. The specimen sequenced was peripheral blood. The receptors here all came from a man aged 25 to 40 with COVID-19, enrolled during active disease.

The chain is built from TRBV30 and TRBJ2-7, with TRBD1 matching over 8 bases. The length of the CDR3 is 14 residues. J gave up 1 base and V 5 bases, and 7 bases lay outside the gene matches. The germline V gene has CDR1 GTSNPN and CDR2 SVGIG (reference sequence). CDR3 region: CAWSPGGTSYEQYF. The CDR3 coding sequence is TGTGCCTGGTCCCCAGGGGGCACATCCTACGAGCAGTACTTC. The full variable domain, in which reference TRBV30 and TRBJ2-7 provide the parts outside the CDR3, is SQTIHQWPATLVQPVGSPLSLECTVEGTSNPNLYWYRQAAGRGLQLLFYSVGIGQISSEVPQNLSASRPQDRQFILSSKKLLLSDSGFYLCAWSPGGTSYEQYFGPGTRLTVT.

V gene TRBV24-1 combines with J gene TRBJ2-7; 7 bases match TRBD2. V was clipped by 4 bases and J by 5 bases; unmatched bases: 4. The CDR3 has 13 residues. Germline assignment: CDR1 KGHDR and CDR2 SFDVKD. The CDR3 DNA reads TGTGCCACCAGTGACCCTGGGGGGGACGAGCAGTACTTC. Translated, it gives CATSDPGGDEQYF.

This chain joins TRBV9 and TRBJ2-5; tentative D call: TRBD2 (6 bases). The germline CDR1 and CDR2 sequences are SGDLS and YYNGEE. This CDR3 spans 15 amino acids. V gave up 0 bases and J gave up 4 bases, with 13 bases separating them. The CDR3: CASSVGWRGRETQYF. In DNA form, the CDR3 reads TGTGCCAGCAGCGTAGGCTGGCGGGGCCGAGAGACCCAGTACTTC.

This chain uses TRBV27 with TRBJ2-4; D possibly corresponds to TRBD1 (5 bases). V gave up 4 bases and J gave up 3 bases, with 13 bases separating them. From germline, CDR1 is MNHEY and CDR2 SMNVEV (reference sequence). This CDR3 contains 15 residues. The CDR3 DNA reads as TGTGCCAGCAGTTACGTCCAGGGCGGCAAAAACATTCAGTACTTC. Its protein product is CASSYVQGGKNIQYF.

This sequence joins TRBV19 and TRBJ1-2; TRBD1 matches 9 bases. Germline V gives CDR1 LNHDA, CDR2 SQIVND (reference sequence). With 3 bases clipped from V and 2 bases from J, the junction kept 4 bases outside the gene matches. The CDR3 covers 15 residues. CDR3 region: CASSIPTGGNYGYTF. For the CDR3, the DNA is TGTGCCAGTAGTATCCCGACAGGGGGAAACTATGGCTACACCTTC.

The chain has TRBV6-6 and TRBJ2-7, with 9 positions matching TRBD2. J was trimmed by 6 bases and V by 4 bases; bases with no gene match: 7. Per the germline V gene, CDR1 is MNHNY and CDR2 is SVGAGI (reference sequence). CDR3 length: 14 amino acids. The CDR3 here is CASSSSGIDCEQYF. CDR3 sequence (DNA): TGTGCCAGCAGTTCTAGCGGGATCGACTGCGAGCAGTACTTC.

The gene calls are TRBV27 and TRBJ1-2, with 9 positions matching TRBD1. From germline, CDR1 is MNHEY and CDR2 SMNVEV (reference sequence). The CDR3 is 15 amino acids. Losses at the gene ends were 0 bases for V and 4 bases for J; bases not matched to a gene: 3. The CDR3 DNA sequence: TGTGCCAGCAGTTTATCGGGACAGGGTTTCTATGGCTACACCTTC. Its translation: CASSLSGQGFYGYTF.

J is TRBJ2-1 and V is TRBV19; 10 nucleotides agree with TRBD2. Germline V gives CDR1 LNHDA, CDR2 SQIVND (reference sequence). With V trimmed by 0 bases and J by 7 bases, 6 bases remained unmatched. The CDR3 loop spans 16 amino acids. The CDR3 spells CASSIEGTSEWNEQFF. DNA of the CDR3: TGTGCCAGTAGTATAGAGGGGACTAGCGAGTGGAATGAGCAGTTCTTC.

The genes are TRBV6-6 and TRBJ1-4; 8 positions agree with TRBD1. After removal of 5 bases from V and 3 bases from J, the junction contained 8 bases not matched to a gene. Germline loops: CDR1 MNHNY, CDR2 SVGAGI (reference sequence). The CDR3 covers 16 residues. CDR3: CASSPPDRGANEKLFF. In DNA, the CDR3 is TGTGCCAGCAGTCCTCCCGACAGGGGTGCTAATGAAAAACTGTTTTTT.

This chain connects TRBV6-1 to TRBJ2-7; D ambiguous. The CDR3 runs 18 residues. V gave up 0 bases and J gave up 4 bases, with 22 bases separating them. Germline V gene lookup returns CDR1 MNHNS and CDR2 SASEGT. The CDR3 sequence is CASSEALQSGGTGYEQYF. CDR3 DNA: TGTGCCAGCAGTGAAGCGCTTCAGAGTGGCGGTACCGGGTACGAGCAGTACTTC.

The chain joins TRBV6-4 to TRBJ2-1, with 7 bases identical to TRBD2. The CDR3 sequence is 14 residues long. The V and J ends lost 2 bases and 11 bases, in that order; junction bases with no gene match: 9. The V gene's germline CDR1 is MRHNA and CDR2 SNTAGT. The DNA of the CDR3 is TGTGCCAGCAGTGACGACGTACTAGCGAGAAAGCAGTTCTTC. Amino acids: CASSDDVLARKQFF.

The CDR3 nucleotides read TGTGCCAGCAGTTCGACTAGCTACAATGAGCAGTTCTTC. It specifies CASSSTSYNEQFF. This chain links TRBV6-5 with TRBJ2-1, with a tentative D call TRBD2 (6 bases). CDR1 and CDR2 from the germline V gene are MNHEY and SVGAGI. V was cut by 4 bases and J by 3 bases, with 7 bases left in between. The CDR3 contains 13 residues.

This clone was observed once. This chain joins TRBV6-6 and TRBJ2-2; D is possibly TRBD1 (5 bases). CDR1 is MNHNY, CDR2 SVGAGI, per germline (reference sequence). V shed 2 bases and J shed 8 bases, with 15 bases lying between them. CDR3 length equals 15 residues. This CDR3 reads CASSYLQYGAGELFF. The CDR3 nucleotides read TGTGCCAGCAGTTACCTTCAGTATGGGGCGGGGGAGCTGTTTTTT.

The chain combines TRBV7-8 with TRBJ1-4, with D possibly being TRBD1 (5 bases). The germline V and J ends were trimmed by 1 base and 8 bases, with 14 bases remaining between them. Per germline, CDR1 SGHVS and CDR2 FQNEAQ. The CDR3 contains 15 residues. DNA for the CDR3: TGTGCCAGCAGCTTAGGGTCAGGGCTACGGGAAAAACTGTTTTTT. This encodes CASSLGSGLREKLFF.

The CDR3 bases are TGTGCCAGCAGCTTAGCGGGACTAGTCGGGGGCGAGCAGTACTTC. Protein sequence: CASSLAGLVGGEQYF. The V and J genes are TRBV7-6 and TRBJ2-7, with 8 bases that match TRBD2. Germline-derived CDR1 and CDR2 are SGHVS and FNYEAQ. CDR3 length: 15 residues. V lost 0 bases to trimming and J lost 6 bases; unmatched junction nucleotides: 7.

This chain uses TRBV7-2 with TRBJ1-5; 9 nucleotides line up with TRBD1. There are 16 residues in the CDR3. CDR1 and CDR2 (germline): SGHTA, FQGNSA. V lost 1 base, J lost 6 bases, and 7 bases stayed unmatched. CDR3 DNA: TGTGCCAGCAGCTTAGTGTCACAGGGGGCAGGTCAGCCCCAGCATTTT. Encoded protein: CASSLVSQGAGQPQHF.

The V gene is TRBV4-1, the J gene TRBJ2-7, with TRBD1 matching 11 bases. Germline trimming cut 4 bases from V and 4 bases from J; bases unmatched to any gene: 3. This CDR3 has 14 amino acids. Germline V CDR1 and CDR2: MGHRA, YSYEKL. The CDR3 sequence is CASSRGQGAYEQYF. DNA of the CDR3: TGCGCCAGCAGCCGAGGACAGGGGGCTTACGAGCAGTACTTC.

This clone was detected only a few times. The rearrangement joins TRBV27 to TRBJ2-7; D not resolved. The length of the CDR3 is 15 residues. The germline CDR1 and CDR2 sequences are MNHEY and SMNVEV (reference sequence). V was clipped by 4 bases and J by 0 bases, with 13 bases between them. CDR3 nucleotides: TGTGCCAGCAGTTCACCCGAGAAGTTCTCCTACGAGCAGTACTTC. Its protein is CASSSPEKFSYEQYF.

V and J are TRBV4-2 and TRBJ2-2; possible D gene TRBD2, 5 bases. V lost 0 bases and J 0 bases, leaving 8 bases between the germline ends. Germline V lookup: CDR1 LGHNA, CDR2 YNFKEQ. This CDR3 region has 16 residues. This chain's CDR3 is CASSQDLSANTGELFF. CDR3 DNA: TGTGCCAGCAGCCAAGATCTTAGCGCGAACACCGGGGAGCTGTTTTTT.

In its sample, this clone was seen once. The chain links TRBV30 to TRBJ1-4; TRBD1 is a possible D gene (5 bases). This CDR3 comprises 18 residues. Trimming shortened V by 2 bases and J by 4 bases, and 23 bases separated the two germline ends. In germline, CDR1 is GTSNPN, CDR2 SVGIG (reference sequence). The DNA of the CDR3 is TGTGCCTGGAGTAGGGGCCGGATGGGCGTCGGGAGTAATGAAAAACTGTTTTTT. Translating it yields CAWSRGRMGVGSNEKLFF.

The chain is built from TRBV7-9 and TRBJ2-5; 9 bases are a match to TRBD1. The germline V gene encodes CDR1 SEHNR and CDR2 FQNEAQ (reference sequence). The length of the CDR3 is 14 residues. The V and J ends lost 3 bases and 4 bases, in that order; junction bases with no gene match: 3. The CDR3 here is CASSFDRGGETQYF. The CDR3 DNA reads as TGTGCCAGCAGCTTTGACAGGGGGGGAGAGACCCAGTACTTC.

This chain connects TRBV30 to TRBJ1-1; D remains ambiguous. The CDR3 is 14 residues long. V lost 4 bases to trimming and J lost 1 base, with 13 bases between them. The germline CDR1 and CDR2 sequences are GTSNPN and SVGIG (reference sequence). The CDR3 spells CAWTHRRQNTEAFF. The CDR3 DNA follows: TGTGCCTGGACCCACCGGAGGCAGAACACTGAAGCTTTCTTT.

The chain joins TRBV6-5 to TRBJ1-5, with D perhaps TRBD1 (6 bases). The germline gives CDR1 MNHEY, CDR2 SVGAGI. V dropped 3 bases and J dropped 4 bases, with 10 bases sitting between them. This CDR3 has 14 amino acids. The CDR3, as DNA: TGTGCCAGCAGTTATCCAGGGGTTAATCAGCCCCAGCATTTT. Protein: CASSYPGVNQPQHF.

This clone was seen only once. The CDR3 loop is CASSLTGGLAEQYF. Written as DNA, the CDR3 is TGTGCCAGCAGTTTAACAGGGGGCCTGGCCGAGCAGTACTTC. The V and J genes are TRBV28 and TRBJ2-7, with TRBD1 matching 9 bases. The V gene's germline CDR1 is MDHEN and CDR2 SYDVKM. The ends lost 2 bases at V and 6 bases at J; junction bases unmatched: 5. CDR3 size: 14 residues. Full variable domain (rest looked up from reference TRBV28 and TRBJ2-7): DVKVTQSSRYLVKRTGEKVFLECVQDMDHENMFWYRQDPGLGLRLIYFSYDVKMKEKGDIPEGYSVSREKKERFSLILESASTNQTSMYLCASSLTGGLAEQYFGPGTRLTVT.

A single count supports this clone. J is TRBJ2-3 and V is TRBV10-3, with a tentative D call TRBD1 (5 bases). Trimming pared 0 bases from V and 0 bases from J, leaving 7 bases between. This CDR3 has 15 residues. Germline lookup yields CDR1 ENHRY and CDR2 SYGVKD. The CDR3 protein is CAISESRTSTDTQYF. The CDR3 DNA sequence: TGTGCCATCAGTGAGTCAAGGACAAGCACAGATACGCAGTATTTT.

This clone was seen a single time. V gene TRBV7-8 combines with J gene TRBJ2-3; D might be TRBD2 (5 bases). Trimming left V 5 bases short and J 2 bases short, with 17 bases between. CDR3 length: 16 residues. CDR1 and CDR2 from the germline V gene are SGHVS and FQNEAQ. The CDR3 sequence: CASSPRGLVFTDTQYF. CDR3 nucleotides: TGTGCCAGCAGCCCTAGAGGGCTAGTATTCACAGATACGCAGTATTTT.

This rearrangement joins TRBV14 to TRBJ2-1, with D perhaps matching TRBD1 (6 bases). Looked up from germline, CDR1 is SGHDN and CDR2 is FVKESK. The ends were cut back, 1 base at V and 4 bases at J, with 26 bases in the middle. The CDR3 loop spans 20 amino acids. CDR3 region: CASSQGSRGPDSWRYNEQFF. CDR3 nucleotide sequence: TGTGCCAGCAGCCAAGGTAGCAGGGGACCCGACTCCTGGAGGTACAATGAGCAGTTCTTC.

V and J are TRBV28 and TRBJ2-3; D perhaps matches TRBD1 (5 bases). Trimming shortened V by 5 bases and J by 2 bases, and 11 bases separated the two germline ends. The CDR3 consists of 14 residues. In germline, CDR1 is MDHEN, CDR2 SYDVKM. CDR3: CASSLQGPTDTQYF. CDR3 nucleotides: TGTGCCAGCAGTCTTCAGGGTCCCACAGATACGCAGTATTTT.

This chain connects TRBV10-3 to TRBJ2-1, with a tentative D call TRBD2 (6 bases). Trimming left V 4 bases short and J 0 bases short, with 10 bases between. CDR3 size: 15 residues. Germline V gene sequence: CDR1 ENHRY, CDR2 SYGVKD. CDR3 sequence reads: CAISGSGGSYNEQFF. CDR3 coding DNA: TGTGCCATCAGTGGGTCCGGGGGCTCCTACAATGAGCAGTTCTTC.